Here is one T cell receptor beta chain with its context. The sample is drawn from a study of regulatory T cells in long-lasting Graves disease. The wider study: For a period under 3 months, newly diagnosed Graves' patients had taken antithyroid drugs.

Stated time point: newly diagnosed GD, antithyroid drugs for less than 3 months. PBMC RNA was the source of the TCR library. CDR3 regions were amplified by Arm-PCR using iRepertoire HTBI primers to build TCR beta libraries. TCRdb independently ran MiXCR on the multiplex PCR reads; one entry per CDR3 protein. The sample holds some 350,000 distinct CDR3 sequences; around 15% are singletons and the top ten take 20%. The CDR3 has 14 amino acids. The germline V gene has CDR1 SGHDT and CDR2 YYEEEE. The V end was cut by 5 bases, the J end by 2 bases, with 11 bases between. These data also featured in a second study, about T cells in Graves' hyperthyroidism and ophthalmopathy. That source adds: Pregnant or lactating patients were excluded, as were those with uncontrolled infection or other autoimmune disease. Diagnoses rested on clinical symptoms, serum thyroxine and TRAb, thyroid ultrasound and orbital computed tomography. In the first-round RT-PCR of the TCR CDR3, the HTBI primer set was used.

The chain couples TRBV5-6 to TRBJ2-4; a weak D match, TRBD2 (5 bases). This TCR was recovered from a woman in her late teens or twenties with Graves disease. Sequences were derived from peripheral blood mononuclear cells (PBMCs), sampled at new diagnosis, from a patient treated with antithyroid drugs. The CDR3 DNA is TGTGCCAGCAGAGCGAGGGCTCCCAAAAACATTCAGTACTTC. Encoded protein: CASRARAPKNIQYF.